This T cell receptor (beta chain) derives from a study of shared clonotypes between healthy human individuals. Study findings and constraints: The sharing of about 5% of naive CD4 clonotypes was seen across a handful of donors.

The naive CD8 fraction comprised CD45RO-negative cells positively selected for CCR7 and excluded terminally differentiated effector memory CD45RA+ cells. The donors were all Caucasian adults (living in Nashville, Tennessee). As for this clone: Its antigen is as yet unknown.

The CDR3 length is 11 residues. Per germline, CDR1 DFQATT and CDR2 SNEGSKA (reference sequence). Trimming pared 4 bases from V and 6 bases from J, leaving 7 bases between. Some clones are missing from TCRdb's copy, which holds only in-frame ones; the method was immunoSEQ multiplex PCR. Of about 800,000 clones listed, 90% to 97% are singletons. The material sequenced was naive CD8+ T cells sorted from blood. The chain joins TRBV20-1 to TRBJ2-1, with D unclear. This TCR was recovered from a man aged 25-45 years in good health. The CDR3 spells CSAKVVNEQFF. Written as DNA, the CDR3 is TGCAGTGCTAAGGTTGTCAATGAGCAGTTCTTC.